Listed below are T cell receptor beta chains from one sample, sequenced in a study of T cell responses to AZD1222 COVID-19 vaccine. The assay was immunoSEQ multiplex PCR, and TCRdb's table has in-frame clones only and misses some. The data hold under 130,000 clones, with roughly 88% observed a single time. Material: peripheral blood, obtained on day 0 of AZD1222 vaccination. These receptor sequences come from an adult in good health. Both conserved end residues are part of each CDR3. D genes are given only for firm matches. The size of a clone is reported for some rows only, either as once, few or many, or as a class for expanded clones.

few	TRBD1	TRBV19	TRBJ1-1	CASKRGDSIGTEAFF	TGTGCCAGTAAACGGGGGGACAGTATAGGTACTGAAGCTTTCTTT
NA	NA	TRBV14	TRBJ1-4	CASSASIGEKLFF	TGTGCCAGCAGCGCCTCCATCGGTGAAAAACTGTTTTTT
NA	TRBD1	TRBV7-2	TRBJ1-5	CASSPGGGQGVNQPQHF	TGTGCCAGCAGCCCGGGGGGAGGACAGGGCGTCAATCAGCCCCAGCATTTT
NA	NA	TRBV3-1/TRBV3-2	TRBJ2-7	CASSQDRARSYEQYF	TGTGCCAGCAGCCAAGATAGGGCCAGGTCCTACGAGCAGTACTTC
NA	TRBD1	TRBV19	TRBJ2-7	CASSIKGAEREQYF	TGTGCCAGTAGTATTAAGGGGGCGGAGCGCGAGCAGTACTTC
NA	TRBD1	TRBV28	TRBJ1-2	CASKLVGLVGTGNGYTF	TGTGCCAGCAAATTAGTTGGTTTAGTGGGGACAGGGAATGGCTACACCTTC
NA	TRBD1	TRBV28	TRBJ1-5	CASAILQGANQPQHF	TGTGCCAGCGCAATACTACAGGGGGCAAATCAGCCCCAGCATTTT
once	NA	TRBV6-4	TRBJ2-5	CASSRGGFGETQYF	TGTGCCAGCAGTCGAGGGGGTTTTGGAGAGACCCAGTACTTC
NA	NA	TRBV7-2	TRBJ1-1	CASSLAGVWSTEAFF	TGTGCCAGCAGCTTAGCCGGGGTGTGGAGCACTGAAGCTTTCTTT
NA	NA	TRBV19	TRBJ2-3	CAIDAGADTQYF	TGTGCCATTGACGCCGGGGCAGATACGCAGTATTTT
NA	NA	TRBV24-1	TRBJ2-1	CATSDSRVNEQFF	TGTGCCACCAGTGACTCCAGGGTCAATGAGCAGTTCTTC
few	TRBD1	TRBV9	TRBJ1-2	CASSAESGQGAIGDYGYTF	TGTGCCAGCAGCGCCGAGTCCGGGCAGGGGGCAATCGGTGACTATGGCTACACCTTC
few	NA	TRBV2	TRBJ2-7	CASSAHMSEQYF	TGTGCCAGCAGTGCTCATATGAGCGAGCAGTACTTC
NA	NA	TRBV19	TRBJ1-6	CASRDDSNSPLHF	TGTGCCAGTAGGGACGACAGTAATTCACCCCTCCACTTT
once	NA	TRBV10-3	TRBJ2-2	CAISESYGRGGELFF	TGTGCCATCAGTGAGTCGTACGGACGGGGCGGGGAGCTGTTTTTT
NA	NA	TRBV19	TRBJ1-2	CASYGQYGYTF	TGTGCCTCCTACGGGCAGTATGGCTACACCTTC
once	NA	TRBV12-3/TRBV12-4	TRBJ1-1	CASTLGMNTEAFF	TGTGCCAGCACTTTAGGGATGAACACTGAAGCTTTCTTT
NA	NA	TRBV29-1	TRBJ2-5	CSVFPRTAQETQYF	TGCAGCGTTTTTCCGAGGACAGCACAAGAGACCCAGTACTTC
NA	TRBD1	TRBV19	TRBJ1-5	CASNPDRGRLGNQPQHF	TGTGCCAGTAATCCAGACAGGGGGCGGTTGGGCAATCAGCCCCAGCATTTT
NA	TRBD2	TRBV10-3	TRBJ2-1	CAIRPTSGGSYNEQFF	TGTGCCATCAGACCTACTAGCGGGGGCTCCTACAATGAGCAGTTCTTC
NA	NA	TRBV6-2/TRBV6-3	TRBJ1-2	CASSSPGRNGYTF	TGTGCCAGCAGTTCACCAGGCAGGAATGGCTACACCTTC
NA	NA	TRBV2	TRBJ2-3	CASSEERTDTQYF	TGTGCCAGCAGTGAAGAGCGGACAGATACGCAGTATTTT
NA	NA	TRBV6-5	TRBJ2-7	CASSYSSGGNYEQYF	TGTGCCAGCAGTTACTCGAGTGGGGGAAACTACGAGCAGTACTTC
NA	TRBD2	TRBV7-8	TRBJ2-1	CASSSLSTGGQFF	TGTGCCAGCAGCTCCCTTAGTACGGGGGGGCAGTTCTTC
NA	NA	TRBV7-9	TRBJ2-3	CASSGSTDTQYF	TGTGCCAGCAGCGGGAGCACAGATACGCAGTATTTT
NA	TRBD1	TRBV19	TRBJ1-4	CASSIGTGDEKLFF	TGTGCCAGTAGTATCGGGACAGGGGATGAAAAACTGTTTTTT
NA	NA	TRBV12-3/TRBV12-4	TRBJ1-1	CATGPARGTEAFF	TGTGCCACCGGCCCCGCAAGGGGGACTGAAGCTTTCTTT
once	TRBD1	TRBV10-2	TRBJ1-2	CASSSSGTGDGYTF	TGCGCCAGCAGCTCCTCCGGGACAGGGGATGGCTACACCTTC
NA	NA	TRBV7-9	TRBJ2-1	CASPKPGTSYNEQFF	TGTGCCAGCCCAAAACCAGGGACCTCATACAATGAGCAGTTCTTC
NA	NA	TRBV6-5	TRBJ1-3	CATSRDNGNTIYF	TGTGCCACCTCTCGGGACAATGGAAACACCATATATTTT
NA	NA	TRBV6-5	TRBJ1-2	CASSYAEGISGYTF	TGTGCCAGCAGTTACGCTGAGGGGATTAGTGGCTACACCTTC
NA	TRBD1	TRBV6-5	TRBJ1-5	CASGGTGGRQPQHF	TGTGCCAGCGGGGGAACAGGGGGCCGGCAGCCCCAGCATTTT
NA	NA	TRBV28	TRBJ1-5	CASSWGGGASNQPQHF	TGTGCCAGCAGTTGGGGTGGGGGGGCGAGCAATCAGCCCCAGCATTTT
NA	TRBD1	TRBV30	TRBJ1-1	CAWNLGTGGRAFF	TGTGCCTGGAATCTAGGGACAGGGGGAAGAGCTTTCTTT
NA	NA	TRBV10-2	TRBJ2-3	CASSDPGLLSDTQYF	TGCGCCAGCAGTGATCCGGGACTTCTCTCAGATACGCAGTATTTT
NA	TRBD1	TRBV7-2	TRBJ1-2	CASSSTGAEAGYTF	TGTGCCAGCAGCTCGACAGGGGCGGAGGCTGGCTACACCTTC
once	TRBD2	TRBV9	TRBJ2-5	CASSVAPGTSGFQETQYF	TGTGCCAGCAGCGTAGCCCCAGGTACTAGCGGGTTCCAAGAGACCCAGTACTTC
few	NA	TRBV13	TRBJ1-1	CASSLGDTEAFF	TGTGCCTCCTCGTTAGGAGACACTGAAGCTTTCTTT
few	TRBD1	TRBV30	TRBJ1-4	CAWARGARRNEKLFF	TGTGCCTGGGCCAGGGGGGCCAGGCGCAATGAAAAACTGTTTTTT
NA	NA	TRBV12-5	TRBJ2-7	CASGSEWGPYEQYF	TGTGCTAGTGGTTCCGAATGGGGGCCCTACGAGCAGTACTTC
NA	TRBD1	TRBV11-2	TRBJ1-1	CASSLDRGWAEAFF	TGTGCCAGCAGCTTGGACAGGGGATGGGCTGAAGCTTTCTTT
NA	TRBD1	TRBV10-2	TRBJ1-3	CASREQGSGNTIYF	TGCGCCAGCAGAGAACAGGGGTCTGGAAACACCATATATTTT
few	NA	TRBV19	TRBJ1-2	CASSIDPGLYYTF	TGTGCCAGTAGTATAGACCCGGGACTGTACTACACCTTC
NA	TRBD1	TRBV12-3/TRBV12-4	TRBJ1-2	CASSLRGGGGYTF	TGTGCCAGCAGTTTAAGAGGGGGCGGGGGCTACACCTTC
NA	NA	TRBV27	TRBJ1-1	CASSFDLRNTEAFF	TGTGCCAGCAGTTTTGATCTGAGGAACACTGAAGCTTTCTTT
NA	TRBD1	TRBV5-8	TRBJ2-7	CASSPGQGSYEQYF	TGTGCCAGCAGTCCCGGACAGGGGAGCTACGAGCAGTACTTC
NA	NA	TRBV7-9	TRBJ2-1	CASSRGGGSVEQFF	TGTGCCAGCAGCCGTGGTGGAGGGTCGGTTGAGCAGTTCTTC
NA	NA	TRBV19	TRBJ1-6	CASSKVLRAYNSPLHF	TGTGCCAGTAGTAAAGTTTTGAGAGCCTATAATTCACCCCTCCACTTT
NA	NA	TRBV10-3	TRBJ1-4	CAISSTSETNEKLFF	TGTGCCATCAGCTCAACCTCAGAGACTAATGAAAAACTGTTTTTT
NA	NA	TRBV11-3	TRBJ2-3	CASSQQGSTDTQYF	TGTGCCAGCAGCCAACAGGGCTCCACAGATACGCAGTATTTT
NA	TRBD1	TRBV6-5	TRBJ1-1	CASTRQGRNTEAFF	TGTGCCAGCACCCGACAGGGGCGGAACACTGAAGCTTTCTTT
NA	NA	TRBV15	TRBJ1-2	CATSTMTVSGYTF	TGTGCCACCAGCACAATGACAGTAAGCGGCTACACCTTC